Listed below are T cell receptor beta chains from one sample, sequenced in a study of blood T cell repertoires in COVID-19. The data were produced by immunoSEQ multiplex PCR, yet TCRdb's version contains in-frame clones alone and is incomplete. This table has approximately 400,000 clones, 88% appearing once. The sequenced material came from PBMCs or T cells enriched from blood (not recorded which). These TCRs come from a woman younger than 30 who had recovered from COVID-19. The CDR3 runs from the conserved cysteine through the conserved F or W. Fields, in order: D gene, J gene, V gene, clone size, CDR3 DNA, CDR3 protein. D genes are given only for firm matches. Clone size is given for some rows only: seen once, a few or many times, or a class if the clone is expanded.

>TRBD1|TRBJ1-2|TRBV15|-
TGTGCCACCAGCAGGGGACAGGGATGGAACTATGGCTACACCTTC
CATSRGQGWNYGYTF
>-|TRBJ1-2|TRBV27|few
TGTGCCAGCAGTTTTGCAGGGAACTATGGCTACACCTTC
CASSFAGNYGYTF
>-|TRBJ1-2|TRBV28|few
TGTGGCAGGGGCAGTGACCCCACTAACTATGGCTACACCTTC
CGRGSDPTNYGYTF
>-|TRBJ1-6|TRBV2|few
TGTGCCAGCATTCCGGGACAAGGCTATAATTCACCCCTCCACTTT
CASIPGQGYNSPLHF
>-|TRBJ2-1|TRBV7-9|-
TGTGCCAGCAGCTTAGGAGATTACAATGAGCAGTTCTTC
CASSLGDYNEQFF
>TRBD2|TRBJ2-3|TRBV7-9|-
TGTGCCAGCAGCAACTCCGGCCCGAGCGGGGGAAAGGATACGCAGTATTTT
CASSNSGPSGGKDTQYF
>TRBD1|TRBJ2-7|TRBV5-1|-
TGCGCCACCACGCGGGACAGGCGAACCGGTGGCGAGCAGTACTTC
CATTRDRRTGGEQYF
>-|TRBJ1-6|TRBV27|-
TGTGCCAGCAGTCCAACACATCCGGACATCTTCTTGTCCTATAATTCACCCCTCCACTTT
CASSPTHPDIFLSYNSPLHF
>-|TRBJ1-1|TRBV6-5|-
TGTGCCAGCAAGGGACACGAGAACACTGAAGCTTTCTTT
CASKGHENTEAFF
>TRBD1|TRBJ1-4|TRBV4-1|-
TGCGCCAGCAGCCCGAGCCTCTATACCGGGACAGGTGTGGAAAAACTGTTTTTT
CASSPSLYTGTGVEKLFF
>-|TRBJ1-4|TRBV9|few
TGTGCCAGCAGCGTTCAGGCGTCAACTAATGAAAAACTGTTTTTT
CASSVQASTNEKLFF
>-|TRBJ2-7|TRBV7-3|-
TGTGCCAGCAGCCCGGCCAGCCACCGAATTTCGGATACAGGTGACTACGAGCAGTACTTC
CASSPASHRISDTGDYEQYF
>TRBD2|TRBJ2-3|TRBV27|-
TGTGCCAGCAGTACCCGGACTAGCGGGGGGGCCACAGATACGCAGTATTTT
CASSTRTSGGATDTQYF
>-|TRBJ2-6|TRBV7-9|-
TGTGCCAGCAGAAGAACTGAGCTCCTTACCTCTGGGGCCAACGTCCTGACTTTC
CASRRTELLTSGANVLTF
>TRBD1|TRBJ1-4|TRBV5-5|-
TGTGCCAGCAGCGTAGGACAGGGAGTACAAGAAAAACTGTTTTTT
CASSVGQGVQEKLFF
>-|TRBJ2-7|TRBV6-1|-
TGTGCCAGCAGTGAAATGGGCAGCTTTAACGAGCAGTACTTC
CASSEMGSFNEQYF
>TRBD1|TRBJ1-5|TRBV5-1|-
TGCGCCAGCAGCTTGGGACAGGGGAAGAATCAGCCCCAGCATTTT
CASSLGQGKNQPQHF
>TRBD1|TRBJ1-2|TRBV27|-
TGTGCCAGCAGTTCCCTCCGGGACAGGGGGATCAACTATGGCTACACCTTC
CASSSLRDRGINYGYTF
>TRBD1|TRBJ2-3|TRBV29-1|few
TGCAGCGTGGAACCCAACAGGGGAGCGCGCACAGATACGCAGTATTTT
CSVEPNRGARTDTQYF
>TRBD1|TRBJ1-1|TRBV5-1|-
TGCGCCAGCAGCTTGGACAGGGGGAGGCCTGAAGCTTTCTTT
CASSLDRGRPEAFF
>TRBD2|TRBJ2-2|TRBV7-8|-
TGTGCCAGCAGCTCCCAGGGACTAGCGGGGGCCCGACGGCCCGGGGAGCTGTTTTTT
CASSSQGLAGARRPGELFF
>TRBD1|TRBJ1-5|TRBV10-3|few
TGTGCCATCAGTGAGAACAGGGGAGGACAGCCCCAGCATTTT
CAISENRGGQPQHF
>-|TRBJ2-7|TRBV13|-
TGTGCCAGCAGCCCGCTTGGGAGCTCCTACGAGCAGTACTTC
CASSPLGSSYEQYF
>TRBD2|TRBJ2-3|TRBV2|few
TGTGCCAGCAGTGACCCTACTAGCGGGGGTTGGACAGATACGCAGTATTTT
CASSDPTSGGWTDTQYF
>-|TRBJ1-5|TRBV2|-
TGTGCCAGCAGTGATATGCTGAGGGTCAATCAGCCCCAGCATTTT
CASSDMLRVNQPQHF
>TRBD1|TRBJ1-5|TRBV27|-
TGTGCCAGCAGTTTGGGGGGACAGGGGGATCAGCCCCAGCATTTT
CASSLGGQGDQPQHF
>TRBD1|TRBJ1-2|TRBV6-5|-
TGTGCCAGCAGACTGGGACAGGGCAACGGCTACACCTTC
CASRLGQGNGYTF
>TRBD1|TRBJ2-3|TRBV5-4|once
TGTGCCAGCAGCTTGGTGGGACAGGGGACCACAGATACGCAGTATTTT
CASSLVGQGTTDTQYF
>-|TRBJ1-1|TRBV5-4|-
TGTGCCAGCAGCTTGGGCCCATCGGAGGCTGAAGCTTTCTTT
CASSLGPSEAEAFF
>TRBD1|TRBJ2-1|TRBV5-6|-
TGTGCCAGCAGCTGGTTGACAGGGACCTACAATGAGCAGTTCTTC
CASSWLTGTYNEQFF
>-|TRBJ2-1|TRBV5-1|-
TGCGCCAGCAGCTTGACAGGCGCAACTGACTACAATGAGCAGTTCTTC
CASSLTGATDYNEQFF
>TRBD1|TRBJ1-5|TRBV10-3|-
TGTGCCATCAGAGCAGGGGGCAGTCAGCCCCAGCATTTT
CAIRAGGSQPQHF
>-|TRBJ1-5|TRBV18|-
TGTGCCAGCTCACCATCAGAAAACCAGCCCCAGCATTTT
CASSPSENQPQHF
>-|TRBJ2-2|TRBV28|-
TGTGCCAGCAACACCCCGGAGGACGGGGAATTGTTTTTT
CASNTPEDGELFF
>-|TRBJ1-5|TRBV12-3/TRBV12-4|-
TGTGCCAGCACCCGACAGAATCAGCCCCAGCATTTT
CASTRQNQPQHF
>TRBD1|TRBJ1-2|TRBV20-1|-
TGCAGTGCTAGTGGGACAGGGGCAGGAGGCTACACCTTC
CSASGTGAGGYTF
>-|TRBJ1-5|TRBV5-1|-
TGCGCCAGCAGCCCGCGCGGGGAGGATCAGCCCCAGCATTTT
CASSPRGEDQPQHF
>TRBD1|TRBJ1-2|TRBV19|-
TGTGCCAGTAATCGACAGGGCGGTATTTTGGACTATGGCTACACCTTC
CASNRQGGILDYGYTF
>TRBD1|TRBJ1-4|TRBV28|-
TGTGCCAGCAGTTCCCCCAGGGGGCTGTTTTTT
CASSSPRGLFF
>TRBD1|TRBJ1-4|TRBV4-3|-
TGCGCCAGCAGCCATTATACAGGGGGAGGTAATGAAAAACTGTTTTTT
CASSHYTGGGNEKLFF
>-|TRBJ1-5|TRBV12-3/TRBV12-4|few
TGTGCCAGCAGTTTTTCTCGTCAGCCCCAGCATTTT
CASSFSRQPQHF
>-|TRBJ2-7|TRBV10-3|-
TGTGCCATCAGTGAGTTACAGGGTTCCTACGAGCAGTACTTC
CAISELQGSYEQYF
>-|TRBJ2-2|TRBV9|-
TGTGCCAGCAGCGCGCTAAGGGGGGGAAGTGCCCCCACCGGGGAGCTGTTTTTT
CASSALRGGSAPTGELFF
>TRBD1|TRBJ1-1|TRBV18|-
TGTGCCAGCTCACAAGACAGGGGGGTCACTGAAGCTTTCTTT
CASSQDRGVTEAFF
>-|TRBJ1-5|TRBV3-1/TRBV3-2|-
TGTGCCAGCAGCCAAGGTAGGGGTAGCAATCAGCCCCAGCATTTT
CASSQGRGSNQPQHF
>TRBD1|TRBJ1-2|TRBV7-8|-
TGTGCCAGCAGCTTCAGGGGGCCTGGCTATGGCTACACCTTC
CASSFRGPGYGYTF
>-|TRBJ1-1|TRBV7-9|-
TGTGCCAGCAGCTTAGTCCTGGCCGCCCCGGGGACTGAAGCTTTCTTT
CASSLVLAAPGTEAFF
>TRBD1|TRBJ2-1|TRBV10-3|-
TGTGCCATCAGTCCTGACAGGGGGCCCGCCAATGAGCAGTTCTTC
CAISPDRGPANEQFF
>-|TRBJ2-1|TRBV28|-
TGTGCCAGCAGCCCTCCGGGACTCACCTTGGATGAGCAGTTCTTC
CASSPPGLTLDEQFF
>TRBD1|TRBJ2-7|TRBV11-2|-
TGTGCCAGCAGCTCGGTGGGACAGGGAGGCTACGAGCAGTACTTC
CASSSVGQGGYEQYF
>-|TRBJ1-5|TRBV27|once
TGTGCCAGCAGTTTAACAGGGTTCAATCAGCCCCAGCATTTT
CASSLTGFNQPQHF
>-|TRBJ1-2|TRBV2|-
TGTGCCAGCGAAGACAGACTCTTC
CASEDRLF
>TRBD1|TRBJ2-5|TRBV3-1/TRBV3-2|-
TGTGCCAGCAGCCACCTTGGGACAGTCCAAGAGACCCAGTACTTC
CASSHLGTVQETQYF
>-|TRBJ1-4|TRBV7-9|-
TGTGCCAGCAGCTTAATTGGGGCAGGGTTGTTTTTT
CASSLIGAGLFF
>TRBD2|TRBJ2-3|TRBV7-6|-
TGTGCCAGCAGCCCTCTAGCGGGGGGGCCGGCAGATACGCAGTATTTT
CASSPLAGGPADTQYF